The present TCR beta chain was sequenced within a study of T cells in localized non-small cell lung cancer. Broader study findings: Because sequencing included only one region (of the tumor), heterogeneity remains possible. The study found T cell clonality highest in uninvolved adjacent lung, above tumor. Higher T cell density in the blood was associated with longer overall survival, whereas higher adjacent-lung clonality associated with shorter survival.

Trimming cost V 0 bases and J 5 bases, with 7 bases left between them. Per germline, CDR1 SGHTA and CDR2 FQGNSA. The CDR3 consists of 13 residues. Clones were sequenced by immunoSEQ multiplex PCR, and TCRdb holds only the in-frame ones, with some missing. The data show around 130,000 clones, with roughly nine tenths seen just once and 1.7% held by the top ten. Of note for this clone: What it binds is unknown.

This rearrangement joins TRBV7-2 to TRBJ2-5; a weak D match, TRBD2 (5 bases). The receptor's source is a female donor older than 55 with stage I lung adenocarcinoma. The sequences come from peripheral blood, collected before any cancer treatment. CDR3 sequence reads: CASSLASVETQYF. The CDR3, as DNA: TGTGCCAGCAGCTTAGCTAGCGTGGAGACCCAGTACTTC.